This T cell receptor beta chain is drawn from a study of radiotherapy plus CTLA-4 blockade in lung cancer. In the study overall: Among all patients, 15% to 20% showed objective responses, while about 30% had disease control.

Findings of the study overall: In blood, early T cell clone dynamics reportedly predicted response best, together with interferon-beta.

CDR1 is SGHRS and CDR2 is YFSETQ in the germline V gene. Trimming shortened V by 3 bases and J by 3 bases, and 14 bases separated the two germline ends. CDR3 length equals 15 residues. On this clone itself: Its cognate antigen is unknown.

Profiling relied on immunoSEQ multiplex PCR, and the TCRdb table lists in-frame clones only, not all of them. The sample records 50,000 or so clones, 60% to 80% being singletons. The receptor was derived from a human donor with non-small cell lung cancer who had stable disease on radiotherapy plus ipilimumab. The sample here was peripheral blood, taken from a patient treated with radiotherapy plus ipilimumab. This chain connects TRBV5-1 to TRBJ2-3; no clear D. CDR3 amino acids: CASSSGIPSTDTQYF. Written as DNA, the CDR3 is TGCGCCAGCAGCTCTGGTATTCCATCGACAGATACGCAGTATTTT.